The source of this T cell receptor beta chain is a study of cytomegalovirus exposure and HLA in healthy donors. It was with 60 Vbeta and 13 Jbeta primers that the PCR ran. Profiled with immunoSEQ multiplex PCR; TCRdb holds only in-frame clones, not every one. This sample yields tens of thousands of clones, of which approximately 79% are seen a single time; 8% to 9% belongs to the top ten. The CDR3 totals 14 residues. Germline CDR1 is MNHNS and CDR2 is SASEGT. The germline V and J ends were trimmed by 1 base and 5 bases, with 11 bases remaining between them. V usage is TRBV6-1 and J usage is TRBJ2-5, with D possibly TRBD2 on 5 matching bases. The TCR originated in a woman under 40 in good health and CMV-seropositive. The sequenced material came from PBMCs. The DNA for the CDR3 is TGTGCCAGCAGTGAAGGGTTAACGGGGGAGACCCAGTACTTC. Encoded protein: CASSEGLTGETQYF.